This record covers a single T cell receptor beta chain. In the original workflow: It was from reference gene primer amplification that nucleated cell counts were estimated. This table comes from immunoSEQ multiplex PCR, and its TCRdb copy is limited to in-frame clones, with some not included. D and trimming were read from the DNA, whereas the V and J calls and clone size are those reported in that table. The sample includes around 29,000 clones, over 75% seen only once; the top ten take roughly 9.1%. The sample is drawn from a study of blood T cell repertoires in COVID-19. Study-wide background: Researchers got acute and convalescent COVID-19 samples from the United States, Italy and Spain. From T cells, B-cell-depleted T cells, or PBMCs came the material, which was cDNA or gDNA.

Germline-derived CDR1 and CDR2 are LGHDT and YNNKEL (reference sequence). V lost 0 bases and J 8 bases, leaving 8 bases between the germline ends. The CDR3 has 13 amino acids. This sequence was found in a man aged 60 to 69 with acute or convalescent COVID-19. What was sequenced was peripheral blood. The chain uses TRBV3-1 (or the pseudogene TRBV3-2) and TRBJ2-1; TRBD1 is a possible D gene (5 bases). CDR3 amino acids: CASSQDGADEQFF. CDR3 DNA: TGTGCCAGCAGCCAAGATGGGGCCGATGAGCAGTTCTTC.